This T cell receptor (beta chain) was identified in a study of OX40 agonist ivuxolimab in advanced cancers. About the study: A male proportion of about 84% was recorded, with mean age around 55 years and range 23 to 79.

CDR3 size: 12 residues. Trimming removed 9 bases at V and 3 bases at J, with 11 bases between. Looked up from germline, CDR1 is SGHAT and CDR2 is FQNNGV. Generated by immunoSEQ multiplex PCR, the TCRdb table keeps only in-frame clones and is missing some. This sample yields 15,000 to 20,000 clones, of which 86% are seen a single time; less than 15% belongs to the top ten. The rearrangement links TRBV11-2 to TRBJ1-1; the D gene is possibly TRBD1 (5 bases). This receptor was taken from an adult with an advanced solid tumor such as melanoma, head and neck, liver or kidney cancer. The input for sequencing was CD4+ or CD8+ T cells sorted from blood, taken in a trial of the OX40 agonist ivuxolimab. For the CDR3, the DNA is TGTGCCAGTCTTGGGACTTACACTGAAGCTTTCTTT. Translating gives CASLGTYTEAFF.